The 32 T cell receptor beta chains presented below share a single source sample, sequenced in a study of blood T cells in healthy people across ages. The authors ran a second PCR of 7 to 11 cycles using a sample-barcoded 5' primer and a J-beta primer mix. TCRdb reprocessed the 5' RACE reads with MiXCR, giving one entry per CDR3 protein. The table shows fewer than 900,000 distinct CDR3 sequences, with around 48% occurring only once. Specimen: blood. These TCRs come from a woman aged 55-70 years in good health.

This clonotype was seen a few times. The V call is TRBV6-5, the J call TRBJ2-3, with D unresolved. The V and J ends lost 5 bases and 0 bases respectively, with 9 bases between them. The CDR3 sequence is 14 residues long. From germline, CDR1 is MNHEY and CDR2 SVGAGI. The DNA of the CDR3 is TGTGCCAGCAGTCCCAGTCCTAGCACAGATACGCAGTATTTT. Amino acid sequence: CASSPSPSTDTQYF.

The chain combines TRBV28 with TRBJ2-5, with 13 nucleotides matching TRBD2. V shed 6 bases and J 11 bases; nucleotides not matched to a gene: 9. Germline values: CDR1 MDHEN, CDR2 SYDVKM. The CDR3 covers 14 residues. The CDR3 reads CASRGLAGHNEQYF. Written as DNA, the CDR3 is TGTGCCAGCAGGGGACTAGCGGGACACAATGAGCAGTACTTC.

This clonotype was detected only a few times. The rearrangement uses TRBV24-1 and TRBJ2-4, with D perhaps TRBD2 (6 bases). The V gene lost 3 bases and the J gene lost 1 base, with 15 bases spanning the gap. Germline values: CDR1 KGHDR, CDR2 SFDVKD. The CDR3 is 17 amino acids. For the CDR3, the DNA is TGTGCCACCAGTGATCCCCCGGGGGACGGGGCCAAAAACATTCAGTACTTC. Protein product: CATSDPPGDGAKNIQYF.

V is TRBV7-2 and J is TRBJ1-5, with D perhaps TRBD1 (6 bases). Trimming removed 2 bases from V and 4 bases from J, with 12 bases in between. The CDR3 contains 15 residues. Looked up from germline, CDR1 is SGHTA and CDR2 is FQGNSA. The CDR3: CASSLRGAANQPQHF. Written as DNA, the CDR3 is TGTGCCAGCAGCTTAAGGGGGGCGGCTAATCAGCCCCAGCATTTT.

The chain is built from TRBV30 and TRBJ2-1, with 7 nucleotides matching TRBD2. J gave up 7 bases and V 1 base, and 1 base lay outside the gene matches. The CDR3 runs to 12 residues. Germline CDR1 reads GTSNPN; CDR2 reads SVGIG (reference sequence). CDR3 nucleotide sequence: TGTGCCTGGAGTGGGGGGGGTAATGAGCAGTTCTTC. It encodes CAWSGGGNEQFF. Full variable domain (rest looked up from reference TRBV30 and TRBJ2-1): SQTIHQWPATLVQPVGSPLSLECTVEGTSNPNLYWYRQAAGRGLQLLFYSVGIGQISSEVPQNLSASRPQDRQFILSSKKLLLSDSGFYLCAWSGGGNEQFFGPGTRLTVL.

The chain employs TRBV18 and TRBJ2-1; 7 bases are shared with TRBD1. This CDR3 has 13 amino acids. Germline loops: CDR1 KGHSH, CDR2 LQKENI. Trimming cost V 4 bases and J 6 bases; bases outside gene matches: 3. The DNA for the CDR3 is TGTGCCAGCTCACAGGGGGCAGGCAATGAGCAGTTCTTC. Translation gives CASSQGAGNEQFF. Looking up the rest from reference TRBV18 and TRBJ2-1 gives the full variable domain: NAGVMQNPRHLVRRRGQEARLRCSPMKGHSHVYWYRQLPEEGLKFMVYLQKENIIDESGMPKERFSAEFPKEGPSILRIQQVVRGDSAAYFCASSQGAGNEQFFGPGTRLTVL.

CDR3 protein: CASREDNGADNEQFF. The CDR3 DNA is TGTGCCAGCAGGGAAGACAACGGAGCGGACAATGAGCAGTTCTTC. The chain combines TRBV25-1 with TRBJ2-1; TRBD2 might be the D (5 bases). Trimming shortened V by 6 bases and J by 5 bases, and 17 bases separated the two germline ends. This CDR3 is 15 amino acids long. Germline V gene sequence: CDR1 MGHDK, CDR2 SYGVNS.

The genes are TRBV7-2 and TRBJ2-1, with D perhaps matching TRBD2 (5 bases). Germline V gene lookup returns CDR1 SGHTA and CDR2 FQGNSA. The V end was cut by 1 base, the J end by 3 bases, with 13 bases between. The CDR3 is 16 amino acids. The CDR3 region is CASSLGLTGIYNEQFF. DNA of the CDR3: TGTGCCAGCAGCTTAGGGCTAACGGGAATCTACAATGAGCAGTTCTTC.

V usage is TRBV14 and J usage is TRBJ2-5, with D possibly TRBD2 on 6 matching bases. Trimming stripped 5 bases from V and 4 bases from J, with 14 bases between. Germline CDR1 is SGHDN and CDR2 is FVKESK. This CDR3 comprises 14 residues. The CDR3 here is CASSGTDYRETQYF. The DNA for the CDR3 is TGTGCCAGCAGCGGCACGGACTACAGAGAGACCCAGTACTTC.

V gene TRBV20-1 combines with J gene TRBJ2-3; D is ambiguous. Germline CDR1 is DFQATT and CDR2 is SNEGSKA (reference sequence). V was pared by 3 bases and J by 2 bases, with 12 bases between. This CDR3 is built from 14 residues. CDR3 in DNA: TGCAGTGCTAGTGGGCGCTCTGACACAGATACGCAGTATTTT. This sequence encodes CSASGRSDTDTQYF.

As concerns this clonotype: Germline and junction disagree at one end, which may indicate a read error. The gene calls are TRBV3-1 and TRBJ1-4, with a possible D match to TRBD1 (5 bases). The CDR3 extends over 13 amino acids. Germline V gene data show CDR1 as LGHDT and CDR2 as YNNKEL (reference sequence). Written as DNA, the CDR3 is TGTGCCTGCAGCCAAGGGGTAAATGAAAAACTGTTTTTT. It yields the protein CACSQGVNEKLFF.

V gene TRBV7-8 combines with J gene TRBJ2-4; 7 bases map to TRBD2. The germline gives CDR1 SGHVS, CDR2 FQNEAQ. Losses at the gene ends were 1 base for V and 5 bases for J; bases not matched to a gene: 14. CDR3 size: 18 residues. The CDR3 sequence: CASSLGVSAGRPENIQYF. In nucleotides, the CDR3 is TGTGCCAGCAGCTTAGGGGTATCAGCGGGAAGACCGGAAAACATTCAGTACTTC.

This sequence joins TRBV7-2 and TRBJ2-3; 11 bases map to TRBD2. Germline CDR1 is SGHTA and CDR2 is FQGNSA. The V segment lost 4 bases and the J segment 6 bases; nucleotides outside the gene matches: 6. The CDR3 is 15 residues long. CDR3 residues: CASSSTSGAYDTQYF. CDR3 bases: TGTGCCAGCAGCTCGACTAGCGGGGCCTACGATACGCAGTATTTT.

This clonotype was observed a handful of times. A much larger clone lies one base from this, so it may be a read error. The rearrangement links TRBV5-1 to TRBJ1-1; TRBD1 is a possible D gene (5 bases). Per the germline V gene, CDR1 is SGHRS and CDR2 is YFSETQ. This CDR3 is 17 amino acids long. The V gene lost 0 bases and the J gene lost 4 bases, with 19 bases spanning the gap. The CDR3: CASSLGGSGNTATEAFF. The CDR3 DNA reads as TGCGCCAGCAGCTTGGGGGGGTCGGGTAACACGGCCACTGAAGCTTTCTTT.

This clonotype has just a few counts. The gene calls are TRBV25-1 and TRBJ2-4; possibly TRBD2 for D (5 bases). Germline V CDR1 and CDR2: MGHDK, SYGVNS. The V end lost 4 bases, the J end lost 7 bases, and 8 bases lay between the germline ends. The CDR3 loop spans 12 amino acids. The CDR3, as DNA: TGTGCCAGCAGTGGCACTAGGAACATTCAGTACTTC. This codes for CASSGTRNIQYF.

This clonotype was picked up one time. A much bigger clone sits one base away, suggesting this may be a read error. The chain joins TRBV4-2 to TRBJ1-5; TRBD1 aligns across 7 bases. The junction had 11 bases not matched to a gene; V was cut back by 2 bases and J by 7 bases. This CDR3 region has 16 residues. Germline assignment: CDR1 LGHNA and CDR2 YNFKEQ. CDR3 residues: CASSQTGAISPQPQHF. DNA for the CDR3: TGTGCCAGCAGCCAAACAGGGGCCATCTCCCCCCAGCCCCAGCATTTT.

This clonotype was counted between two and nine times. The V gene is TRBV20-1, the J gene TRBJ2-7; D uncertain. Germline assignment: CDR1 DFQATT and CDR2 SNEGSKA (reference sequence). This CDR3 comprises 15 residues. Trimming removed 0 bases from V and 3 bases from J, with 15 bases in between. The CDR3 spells CSARDEHRANYEQYF. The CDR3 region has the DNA TGCAGTGCTAGAGATGAGCACCGGGCTAACTACGAGCAGTACTTC.

This CDR3 is CASSPLAGSLDEQYF. Here the CDR3 DNA reads TGTGCCAGCAGCCCGTTGGCCGGGAGTCTCGACGAGCAGTACTTC. The chain recombines TRBV9 with TRBJ2-7, with D perhaps TRBD2 (6 bases). This CDR3 contains 15 residues. V was clipped by 4 bases and J by 5 bases, with 19 bases between them. Germline assignment: CDR1 SGDLS and CDR2 YYNGEE. Filled out from reference TRBV9 and TRBJ2-7, the complete variable domain reads DSGVTQTPKHLITATGQRVTLRCSPRSGDLSVYWYQQSLDQGLQFLIQYYNGEERAKGNILERFSAQQFPDLHSELNLSSLELGDSALYFCASSPLAGSLDEQYFGPGTRLTVT.

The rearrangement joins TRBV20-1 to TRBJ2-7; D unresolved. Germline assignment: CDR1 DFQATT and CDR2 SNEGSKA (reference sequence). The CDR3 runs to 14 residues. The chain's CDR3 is CSLTENRGSHEQYF. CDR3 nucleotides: TGCAGCCTAACCGAAAATAGAGGTTCCCACGAGCAGTACTTC.

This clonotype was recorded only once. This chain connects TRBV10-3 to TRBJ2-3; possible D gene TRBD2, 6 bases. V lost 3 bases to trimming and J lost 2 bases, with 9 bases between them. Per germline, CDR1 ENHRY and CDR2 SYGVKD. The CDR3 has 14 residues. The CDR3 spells CAISDGDFTDTQYF. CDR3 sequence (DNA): TGTGCCATCAGTGACGGGGACTTCACAGATACGCAGTATTTT.

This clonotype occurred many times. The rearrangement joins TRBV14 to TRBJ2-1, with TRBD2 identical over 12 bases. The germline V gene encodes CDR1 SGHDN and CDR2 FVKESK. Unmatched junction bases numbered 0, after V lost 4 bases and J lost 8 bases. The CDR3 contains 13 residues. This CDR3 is CASSRTSGDEQFF. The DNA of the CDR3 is TGTGCCAGCAGCCGGACTAGCGGGGATGAGCAGTTCTTC.

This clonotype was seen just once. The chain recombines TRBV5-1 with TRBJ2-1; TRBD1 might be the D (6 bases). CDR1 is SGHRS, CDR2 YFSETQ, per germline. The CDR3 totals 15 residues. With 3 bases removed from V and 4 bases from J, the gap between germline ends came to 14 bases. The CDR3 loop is CASSSTGTPYNEQFF. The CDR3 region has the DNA TGCGCCAGCAGCTCTACCGGGACACCTTACAATGAGCAGTTCTTC.

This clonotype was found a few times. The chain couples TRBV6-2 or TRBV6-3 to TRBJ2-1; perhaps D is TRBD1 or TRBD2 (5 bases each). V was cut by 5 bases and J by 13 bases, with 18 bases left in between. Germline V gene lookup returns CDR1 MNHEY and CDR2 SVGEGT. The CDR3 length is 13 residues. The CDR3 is CASSPGAVSFQFF. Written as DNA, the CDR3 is TGTGCCAGCAGTCCCGGGGCAGTGTCCTTCCAGTTCTTC.

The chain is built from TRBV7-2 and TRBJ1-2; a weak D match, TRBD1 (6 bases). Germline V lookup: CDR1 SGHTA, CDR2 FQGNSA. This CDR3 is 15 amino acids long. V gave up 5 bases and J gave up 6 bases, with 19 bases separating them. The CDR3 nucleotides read TGTGCCAGCAGCCTAAATGCTGGGGGCCCGGATGGCTACACCTTC. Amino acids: CASSLNAGGPDGYTF.

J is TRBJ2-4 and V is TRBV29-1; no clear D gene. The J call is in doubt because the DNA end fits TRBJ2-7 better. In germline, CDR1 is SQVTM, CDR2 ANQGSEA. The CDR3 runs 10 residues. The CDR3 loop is CSVLELEQYF. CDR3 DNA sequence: TGCAGCGTTCTCGAACTCGAGCAGTACTTC.

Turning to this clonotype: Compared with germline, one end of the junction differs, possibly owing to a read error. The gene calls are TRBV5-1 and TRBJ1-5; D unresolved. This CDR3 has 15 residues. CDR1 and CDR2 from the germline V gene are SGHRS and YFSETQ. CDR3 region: CASSLEGISNQPQHF. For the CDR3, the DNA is TGCGCCAGTAGCTTGGAAGGGATTAGCAATCAGCCCCAGCATTTT.

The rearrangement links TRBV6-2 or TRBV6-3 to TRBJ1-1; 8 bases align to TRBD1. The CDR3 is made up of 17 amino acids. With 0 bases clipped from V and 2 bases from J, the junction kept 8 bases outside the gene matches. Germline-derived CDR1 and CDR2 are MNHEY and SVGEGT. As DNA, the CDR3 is TGTGCCAGCAGTTACTCCCACTCTACAGGGGGAAACACTGAAGCTTTCTTT. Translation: CASSYSHSTGGNTEAFF.

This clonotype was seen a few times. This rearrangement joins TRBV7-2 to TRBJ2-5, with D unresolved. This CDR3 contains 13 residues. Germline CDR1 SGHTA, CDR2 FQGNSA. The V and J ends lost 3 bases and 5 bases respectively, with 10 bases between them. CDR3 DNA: TGTGCCAGCAGCTTTGTCCTGGGGGAGACCCAGTACTTC. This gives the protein CASSFVLGETQYF.

CDR3 residues: CASSQVSTYGTGELFF. In DNA, the CDR3 is TGTGCCAGCAGCCAAGTCTCGACCTACGGCACCGGGGAGCTGTTTTTT. The chain recombines TRBV3-1 with TRBJ2-2, with D unresolved. Per germline, CDR1 LGHDT and CDR2 YNNKEL (reference sequence). V was shortened by 1 base and J by 4 bases, with 13 bases between the two germline ends. CDR3 size: 16 residues. Full variable domain (missing parts from reference TRBV3-1 and TRBJ2-2): DTAVSQTPKYLVTQMGNDKSIKCEQNLGHDTMYWYKQDSKKFLKIMFSYNNKELIINETVPNRFSPKSPDKAHLNLHINSLELGDSAVYFCASSQVSTYGTGELFFGEGSRLTVL.

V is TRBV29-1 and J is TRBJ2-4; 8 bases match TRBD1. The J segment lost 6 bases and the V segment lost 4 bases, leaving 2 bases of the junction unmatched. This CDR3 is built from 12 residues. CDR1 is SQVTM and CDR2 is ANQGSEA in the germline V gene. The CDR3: CSVGTGGNIQYF. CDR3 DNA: TGCAGCGTTGGAACAGGGGGAAACATTCAGTACTTC. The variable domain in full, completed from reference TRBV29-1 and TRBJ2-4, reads SAVISQKPSRDICQRGTSLTIQCQVDSQVTMMFWYRQQPGQSLTLIATANQGSEATYESGFVIDKFPISRPNLTFSTLTVSNMSPEDSSIYLCSVGTGGNIQYFGAGTRLSVL.

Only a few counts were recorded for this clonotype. CDR3 residues: CSVVWLAGYSYNEQFF. The DNA for the CDR3 is TGCAGCGTTGTTTGGCTAGCGGGTTACTCCTACAATGAGCAGTTCTTC. The V call is TRBV29-1, the J call TRBJ2-1; TRBD2 agrees at 8 bases. The germline CDR1 and CDR2 sequences are SQVTM and ANQGSEA. The CDR3 is made up of 16 amino acids. V was clipped by 4 bases and J by 0 bases; unmatched bases: 8.

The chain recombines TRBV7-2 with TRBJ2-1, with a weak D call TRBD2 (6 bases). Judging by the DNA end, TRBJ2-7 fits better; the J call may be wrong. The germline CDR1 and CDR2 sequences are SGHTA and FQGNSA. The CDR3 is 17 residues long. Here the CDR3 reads CASSLEYGGEADNEQYF. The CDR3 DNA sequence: TGTGCCAGCAGCTTAGAGTATGGCGGGGAGGCGGACAATGAGCAGTACTTC.